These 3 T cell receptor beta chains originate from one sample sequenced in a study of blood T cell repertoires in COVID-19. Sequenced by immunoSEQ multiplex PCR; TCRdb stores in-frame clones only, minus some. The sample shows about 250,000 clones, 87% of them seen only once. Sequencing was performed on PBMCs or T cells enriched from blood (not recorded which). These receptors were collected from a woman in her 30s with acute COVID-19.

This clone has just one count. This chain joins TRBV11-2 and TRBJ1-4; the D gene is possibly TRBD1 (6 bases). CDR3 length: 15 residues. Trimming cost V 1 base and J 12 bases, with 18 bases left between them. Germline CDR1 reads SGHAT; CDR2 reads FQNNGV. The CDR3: CASSLAWAGSGELFF. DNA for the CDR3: TGTGCCAGCAGCTTAGCTTGGGCAGGGTCAGGGGAACTGTTTTTT.

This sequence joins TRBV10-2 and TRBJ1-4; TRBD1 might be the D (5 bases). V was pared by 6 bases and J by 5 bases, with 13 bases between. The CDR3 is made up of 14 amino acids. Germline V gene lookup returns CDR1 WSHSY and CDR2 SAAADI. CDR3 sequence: CASRGAGTNEKLFF. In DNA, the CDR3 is TGCGCCAGCAGAGGGGCAGGAACAAATGAAAAACTGTTTTTT.

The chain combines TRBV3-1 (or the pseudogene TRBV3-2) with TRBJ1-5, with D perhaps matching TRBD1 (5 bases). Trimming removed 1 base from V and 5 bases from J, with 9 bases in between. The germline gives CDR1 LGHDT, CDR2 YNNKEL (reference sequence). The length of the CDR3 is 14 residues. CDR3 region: CASSQVLGDQPQHF. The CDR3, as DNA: TGTGCCAGCAGCCAAGTCCTAGGGGATCAGCCCCAGCATTTT.